This is a list of T cell receptor beta chains from one sample in a study of cytomegalovirus exposure and HLA in healthy donors. Some clones are missing from TCRdb's copy, which holds only in-frame ones; the method was immunoSEQ multiplex PCR. Of some 150,000 clones detected, 82% appear once; the ten largest clones hold about 10%. The sample consisted of PBMCs. Every receptor here comes from a man in his fifties in good health and CMV-seropositive. Each CDR3 is given with its conserved first and last residue.

j_call: TRBJ1-3; cdr3_length: 14; v_call: TRBV5-1; cdr3_aa: CASSLRDPGNTIYF
j_call: TRBJ2-5; cdr3_length: 15; v_call: TRBV4-1; cdr3_aa: CASSQDSGGRETQYF
j_call: TRBJ2-7; cdr3_length: 15; v_call: TRBV28; cdr3_aa: CASSLMGAGSYEQYF
j_call: TRBJ2-5; cdr3_length: 15; v_call: TRBV7-9; cdr3_aa: CSSSLGDRRDETQYF
j_call: TRBJ2-1; cdr3_length: 14; v_call: TRBV29-1; cdr3_aa: CSQGAGTGTNEQFF
j_call: TRBJ1-1; cdr3_length: 15; v_call: TRBV18; cdr3_aa: CASSPGQGVYTEAFF
j_call: TRBJ2-2; cdr3_length: 17; v_call: TRBV28; cdr3_aa: CASSFIGQGPNTGELFF
j_call: TRBJ1-2; cdr3_length: 14; v_call: TRBV1; cdr3_aa: CTSSQSGGNYGYTF
j_call: TRBJ2-7; cdr3_length: 14; v_call: TRBV23-1; cdr3_aa: CATLDGYHSYEQYF
j_call: TRBJ1-1; cdr3_length: 15; v_call: TRBV13; cdr3_aa: CASSLRTGGYTEAFF
j_call: TRBJ1-2; cdr3_length: 13; v_call: TRBV7-2; cdr3_aa: CASSPAGAGGYTF
j_call: TRBJ2-7; cdr3_length: 16; v_call: TRBV5-3; cdr3_aa: CARSPVFSRGSYEQYF
j_call: TRBJ2-5; cdr3_length: 15; v_call: TRBV9; cdr3_aa: CASSVATYAAETQYF
j_call: TRBJ2-7; cdr3_length: 17; v_call: TRBV11-1; cdr3_aa: CASSLATGDRVLYEQYF
j_call: TRBJ2-1; cdr3_length: 15; v_call: TRBV5-4; cdr3_aa: CASRTRGQAVNEQFF
j_call: TRBJ2-1; cdr3_length: 17; v_call: TRBV5-6; cdr3_aa: CASSSAIAGGPYNEQFF
j_call: TRBJ2-7; cdr3_length: 15; v_call: TRBV5-1; cdr3_aa: CASSQDQGSSYEQYF
j_call: TRBJ1-1; cdr3_length: 13; v_call: TRBV30; cdr3_aa: CAWTLQGNTEAFF
j_call: TRBJ2-1; cdr3_length: 19; v_call: TRBV15; cdr3_aa: CATSRDHPLRERASNEQFF
j_call: TRBJ2-7; cdr3_length: 12; v_call: TRBV19; cdr3_aa: CASSSGQYEQYF
j_call: TRBJ1-1; cdr3_length: 19; v_call: TRBV4-3; cdr3_aa: CASSPQYLPGLRLGTEAFF
j_call: TRBJ1-1; cdr3_length: 12; v_call: TRBV2; cdr3_aa: CASSAQGRAVFF
j_call: TRBJ2-5; cdr3_length: 14; v_call: TRBV4-1; cdr3_aa: CASSQVIRVETQYF
j_call: TRBJ1-2; cdr3_length: 15; v_call: TRBV7-9; cdr3_aa: CASSLTGGGFDGYTF
j_call: TRBJ2-3; cdr3_length: 15; v_call: TRBV9; cdr3_aa: CASSILAGGTDTQYF
j_call: TRBJ2-5; cdr3_length: 15; v_call: TRBV4-2; cdr3_aa: CASSQGLLEVETQYF
j_call: TRBJ2-5; cdr3_length: 14; v_call: TRBV30; cdr3_aa: CAWSGGEGQETQYF
j_call: TRBJ1-2; cdr3_length: 15; v_call: TRBV28; cdr3_aa: CASSLYGREADGYTF
j_call: TRBJ2-7; cdr3_length: 15; v_call: TRBV19; cdr3_aa: CASSIDTSGSYEQYF
j_call: TRBJ1-1; cdr3_length: 14; v_call: TRBV28; cdr3_aa: CASSLQGGHTEAFF
j_call: TRBJ2-7; cdr3_length: 14; v_call: TRBV28; cdr3_aa: CASSLGDRSHEQYF
j_call: TRBJ1-1; cdr3_length: 14; v_call: TRBV28; cdr3_aa: CASTGAGGQISAFF
j_call: TRBJ2-3; cdr3_length: 15; v_call: TRBV28; cdr3_aa: CASGSGGHSTDTQYF
j_call: TRBJ2-4; cdr3_length: 14; v_call: TRBV9; cdr3_aa: CASSGDREGNIQYF
j_call: TRBJ1-1; cdr3_length: 14; v_call: TRBV5-1; cdr3_aa: CASSYVTGNTEAFF
j_call: TRBJ2-3; cdr3_length: 16; v_call: TRBV4-3; cdr3_aa: CASSQGAGAGADTQYF
j_call: TRBJ2-1; cdr3_length: 16; v_call: TRBV9; cdr3_aa: CASSVGLAGISDEQFF
j_call: TRBJ2-1; cdr3_length: 14; v_call: TRBV6-6; cdr3_aa: CASTLSRGPNEQFF
j_call: -; cdr3_length: 17; v_call: TRBV5-5; cdr3_aa: CASSPDRGVVPSYEQYF
j_call: TRBJ2-7; cdr3_length: 14; v_call: TRBV18; cdr3_aa: CASSPAGRVREQYF
j_call: TRBJ2-5; cdr3_length: 14; v_call: TRBV2; cdr3_aa: CASGPDRGGETQYF
j_call: TRBJ1-2; cdr3_length: 16; v_call: TRBV28; cdr3_aa: CASSLYFGQINYGYTF
j_call: TRBJ2-7; cdr3_length: 13; v_call: TRBV9; cdr3_aa: CASSAGAGYEQYF
j_call: TRBJ1-5; cdr3_length: 16; v_call: TRBV7-2; cdr3_aa: CASSLEGQGAKQPQHF
j_call: TRBJ1-4; cdr3_length: 14; v_call: TRBV7-9; cdr3_aa: CASSLSPEGEKLFF